The entry below describes one TCR beta chain. Its specificity is not known. In the PCR, 60 Vbeta and 13 Jbeta primers were used. Method: immunoSEQ multiplex PCR; TCRdb's copy keeps in-frame clones and lacks some. The sample holds 130,000 to 150,000 clones, approximately 74% seen once. This sample stems from a study of cytomegalovirus exposure and HLA in healthy donors. The CDR3 covers 16 residues. The germline V gene encodes CDR1 MNHEY and CDR2 SMNVEV (reference sequence). Trimming cost V 0 bases and J 4 bases; bases outside gene matches: 2. Overall study findings and caveats: With further analysis later on, most CMV-associated TCR beta chains appeared HLA-restricted.

The receptor comes from a young man in good health and CMV-seropositive. The chain couples TRBV27 to TRBJ1-5, with 11 bases that match TRBD1. Sequenced input: PBMCs. CDR3 in amino acids: CASSLSGTGGNQPQHF. The CDR3 DNA reads TGTGCCAGCAGTTTATCCGGGACAGGGGGGAATCAGCCCCAGCATTTT.